The present entry profiles one TCR beta chain with its context. Authors' methods: Estimation of nucleated cell counts was performed using reference gene primer amplification. Only in-frame clones appear in the TCRdb table, and some are missing; sequencing was by immunoSEQ multiplex PCR. V and J calls and clone size are given by that table; D and trimming were obtained from the DNA. The table shows some 150,000 clones, with approximately 87% occurring only once. This CDR3 spans 17 amino acids. From germline, CDR1 is LGHNT and CDR2 FRNRAP. V lost 6 bases, J lost 3 bases, and 24 bases lay in between. The sample originates from a study of blood T cell repertoires in COVID-19. Turning to the study itself: From the United States, Italy and Spain came samples of acute and convalescent COVID-19. T cells, B-cell-depleted T cells, or PBMCs supplied cDNA or gDNA.

This chain links TRBV12-5 with TRBJ2-7; D perhaps matches TRBD2 (6 bases). The clonotype originates from a young man with active or convalescent COVID-19. Sequencing used peripheral blood. In nucleotides, the CDR3 is TGTGCTAGTGGATTGTTTTCCCTCCGGGGGTCTATCTACGAGCAGTACGTC. This codes for CASGLFSLRGSIYEQYV.